The present TCR beta chain was sequenced within a study of shared clonotypes between healthy human individuals (dated by TCRdb to about 2020). Some background on the complete study: A couple of women and a few men aged 18 to 49 years were included in the cohort. For each donor, CD4 naive and CD4 memory were each given three plates, CD8 naive was given two plates, and CD8 memory was given one plate. Blood TCR repertoires of several healthy adults were deeply sequenced to estimate repertoire size and the extent of clonotype sharing between individuals. Different laboratories and diverse techniques were used to prepare libraries and sequence TCR repertoires, to increase sequencing depth and limit assay-specific biases. Each donor's leukapheresis produced roughly between roughly 0.9 and 8.9 billion PBMCs.

About this clone: Its specific antigen is unknown. No base quality information exists; no much larger clone differs at one position.

Using the deep immunoSEQ assay, TCR CDR3 regions were amplified from genomic DNA by multiplex PCR. Genomic DNA extracted from each cell subset was distributed evenly over all wells of several immunoSEQ 96-well plates, and each plate served as one replicate. For sorted subsets, 150 to 200 ng genomic DNA, equal to tens of thousands of T cell genomes, was loaded into each replicate PCR. Purified libraries were measured with a Qubit 3.0 fluorometer, size-checked on a Bioanalyzer 2100, and measured again with the KAPA Library Quantification kit. Every immunoSEQ 96-well plate was sequenced on a dedicated single-read 150-cycle Illumina NextSeq 550 flow cell. The authors' analysis ran thus. Because the immunoSEQ output held only junctional sequences and lacked quality scores, the filtering could not match the filtering applied to full-length reads. Sequences were annotated with PyIR, a Python wrapper for IgBLAST v1.9, using IMGT germline references to assign V/J genes and CDR3. Reads were removed for weak V/J assignments (E-value above 1e-6), missing CDR3, stop codons, out-of-frame junctions, or ambiguous translated residues. V3J clonotypes were defined as sequences sharing an identical inferred V gene, J gene, and CDR3 amino acid sequence. The percentage overlap between two repertoires was calculated by dividing the number of shared unique clonotypes by the size of the smaller repertoire. Repertoire richness was assessed with RTK rarefaction, the Chao1 estimator, and Recon v2.1 estimates of unobserved clonotypes. Generation probabilities were computed with OLGA for all TCRbeta clonotypes obtained by the gDNA method from several donors. TCRdb holds this immuneACCESS table with in-frame rearrangements only. Some clones are missing; in checked studies, unresolved V genes explain under half, and the rest has no known cause. V, J and clone size are taken as reported in that table, and D and trimming were inferred from the DNA itself. The sample table lists about 530,000 clones, around 96% of them with a count of one. 0.05% to 0.07% of the sample is in the top ten clones.

Overall results and qualifications from the work: Naive subsets generally had larger estimated clonotype richness than memory subsets. Even with the large sequencing depth, rarefaction of the sorted-subset datasets indicated that sequencing was incomplete. Pairwise subsampling indicated that sequencing depth was expected to affect the degree of clonotype sharing among donors. The genetic and exposure-history diversity represented was limited by the small number of donors. About 5% of naive CD4, 3.5% of naive CD8, 2.3% of memory CD4, and 0.4% of memory CD8 clonotypes were shared across a few donors. Higher generation probabilities were observed for clonotypes shared by all four sorted-subset donors than for non-shared clonotypes. Sampling was restricted to blood, and TCR repertoires in tissues likely differ from the TCR repertoires found in blood.

The donors were healthy, HIV-negative adults with no recently reported acute infections or vaccinations. Every donor was a Caucasian adult residing in Nashville, Tennessee, USA. Magnetic negative selection was used to enrich CD4+ T cells, after which naive cells were positively selected on CD45RA and the negative fraction became the memory subset. Blood was obtained by leukapheresis, after which PBMCs were separated by Ficoll-Histopaque density gradient centrifugation and cryopreserved in liquid nitrogen vapor phase. Analytical flow cytometry was used to check the purity and quantity of every magnetically sorted T cell population. Genomic DNA was isolated from each sorted fraction and quantified by UV absorbance on a Nanodrop 2000c. The cysteine opens and the phenylalanine closes a CDR3 of 9 amino acids. CDR3 DNA only is kept here, 27 bases in frame from base 1. CDR1 and CDR2 are drawn from the germline V gene: SQVTM, ANQGSEA. Cut back by 3 bases and 8 bases, the V and J ends lie 2 bases apart.

Material: naive CD4+ T cells sorted from blood. The cell subset or site label, read with the paper, signifies: CD45RA+ positively selected. The clonotype was recovered from a woman aged 25 to 45 in good health. Recombination connected TRBV29-1 to TRBJ2-1, with the D gene call left open. The DNA reads as follows: TGCAGCGTTGAGTATGAGCAGTTCTTC. It translates as CSVEYEQFF.